This record concerns one T cell receptor (beta chain) sequence. Its antigen is undetermined. Primers: 60 Vbeta forward and 13 Jbeta reverse. The table came from immunoSEQ multiplex PCR; TCRdb's copy has only in-frame clones and leaves some out. The sample shows about 52,000 clones, 72% of them seen only once. This record comes from a study of cytomegalovirus exposure and HLA in healthy donors. Overall study results and limits: A missense DCLRE1C variant was associated with V- and J-gene trimming of TCR beta chains in a later analysis, and an independent cohort replicated the association. In a later analysis, at a false discovery rate of 0.05, approximately 16,000 TCR beta sequences were associated with HLA alleles.

The germline V and J ends were trimmed by 6 bases and 5 bases, with 10 bases remaining between them. Germline CDR1 reads SNHLY; CDR2 reads FYNNEI. CDR3 length: 12 residues. The sequencing sample was made of PBMCs. The V call is TRBV2, the J call TRBJ2-5, with D possibly TRBD1 on 5 matching bases. The origin of this receptor is a woman aged 45-65 years in good health and CMV-seronegative. The CDR3 protein is CASRTDEETQYF. The CDR3 coding sequence is TGTGCCAGCAGGACAGACGAGGAGACCCAGTACTTC.